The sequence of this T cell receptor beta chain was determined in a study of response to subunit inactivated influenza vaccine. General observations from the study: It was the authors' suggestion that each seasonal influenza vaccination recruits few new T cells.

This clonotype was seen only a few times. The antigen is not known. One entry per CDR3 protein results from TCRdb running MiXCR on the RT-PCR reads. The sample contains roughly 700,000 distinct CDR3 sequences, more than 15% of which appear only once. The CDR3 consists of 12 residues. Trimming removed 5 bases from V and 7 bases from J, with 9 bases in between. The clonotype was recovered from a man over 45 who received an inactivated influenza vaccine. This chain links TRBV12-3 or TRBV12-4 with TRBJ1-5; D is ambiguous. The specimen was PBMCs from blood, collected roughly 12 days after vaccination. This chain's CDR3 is CASSRHNQPQHF. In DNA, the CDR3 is TGTGCCAGCAGTCGACACAACCAGCCCCAGCATTTT.